Presented here are 23 T cell receptor beta chains from one specimen sequenced in a study of control samples from healthy donors and cancer patients. The assay was immunoSEQ multiplex PCR, and TCRdb's table has in-frame clones only and misses some. The sample contains some 74,000 clones, roughly 93% of which appear only once. Input material: blood. The receptors shown here come from a woman aged 25 to 39 in good health.

V and J are TRBV28 and TRBJ2-7; no clear D gene. This CDR3 contains 8 residues. The germline CDR1 and CDR2 sequences are MDHEN and SYDVKM. DNA of the CDR3: TGTGCCAGCAGGCCCCCCACCGTC. Protein: CASRPPTV.

V is TRBV6-2 or TRBV6-3 and J is TRBJ1-2; no reliable D call. Germline V lookup: CDR1 MNHEY, CDR2 SVGEGT. The CDR3 length is 16 residues. V lost 1 base to trimming and J lost 1 base, with 13 bases between them. This CDR3 reads CASSYYGPLINYGYTF. Written as DNA, the CDR3 is TGTGCCAGCAGTTACTACGGACCCCTCATTAACTATGGCTACACCTTC.

V gene TRBV19 combines with J gene TRBJ1-2; tentative D call: TRBD1 (6 bases). With 4 bases removed from V and 4 bases from J, the gap between germline ends came to 16 bases. Germline V CDR1 and CDR2: LNHDA, SQIVND (reference sequence). This CDR3 is built from 15 residues. This CDR3 reads CASSTARGGGYGYTF. CDR3 coding DNA: TGTGCCAGTAGTACCGCTCGTGGGGGCGGCTATGGCTACACCTTC. Based on the CDR3 plus reference TRBV19 and TRBJ1-2, the full variable domain is DGGITQSPKYLFRKEGQNVTLSCEQNLNHDAMYWYRQDPGQGLRLIYYSQIVNDFQKGDIAEGYSVSREKKESFPLTVTSAQKNPTAFYLCASSTARGGGYGYTFGSGTRLTVV.

This CDR3 reads CASSLSYAGTGEDTQYF. The CDR3 region has the DNA TGTGCCAGCAGTTTATCGTATGCGGGGACAGGGGAGGATACGCAGTATTTT. The V and J genes are TRBV27 and TRBJ2-3; 10 bases are a match to TRBD1. Germline V gene sequence: CDR1 MNHEY, CDR2 SMNVEV (reference sequence). Unmatched junction bases numbered 9, after V lost 0 bases and J lost 6 bases. The CDR3 is 17 amino acids.

V gene TRBV6-4 combines with J gene TRBJ2-7; D is undetermined. The CDR3 spans 10 residues. V shed 6 bases and J shed 4 bases, with 4 bases lying between them. CDR1 MRHNA and CDR2 SNTAGT come from the germline V gene. The CDR3 region has the DNA TGTGCCAGCAGAGGATACGAGCAGTACGTC. Residues: CASRGYEQYV.

The chain employs TRBV4-1 and TRBJ1-3, with D perhaps TRBD1 (5 bases). This CDR3 spans 15 amino acids. Germline CDR1 and CDR2: MGHRA and YSYEKL. V lost 6 bases and J lost 0, with 12 bases in between. The CDR3 bases are TGCGCCAGCAGACACGCAGGGAGCTCTGGAAACACCATATATTTT. Its translation: CASRHAGSSGNTIYF.

The V and J genes are TRBV6-1 and TRBJ1-6, with D uncertain. Per the germline V gene, CDR1 is MNHNS and CDR2 is SASEGT. V lost 2 bases and J 6 bases, leaving 8 bases between the germline ends. The CDR3 loop spans 14 amino acids. CDR3 loop: CASSEPQANSPLHF. The CDR3 DNA sequence: TGTGCCAGCAGTGAACCTCAGGCTAATTCACCCCTCCACTTT.

This chain joins TRBV27 and TRBJ2-1; TRBD1 might be the D (6 bases). CDR3 length: 12 residues. V was cut by 6 bases and J by 6 bases, with 9 bases left in between. Germline CDR1 MNHEY, CDR2 SMNVEV (reference sequence). CDR3 coding DNA: TGTGCCAGCAGGGGGGCGCGCAATGAGCAGTTCTTC. This translates into CASRGARNEQFF.

Worth noting for this clone: Other DNA sequences from this sample encode an identical CDR3 as well. V and J are TRBV19 and TRBJ2-5; D is perhaps TRBD1 or TRBD2 (5 bases each). Germline assignment: CDR1 LNHDA and CDR2 SQIVND (reference sequence). Trimming removed 2 bases from V and 2 bases from J, with 9 bases in between. The CDR3 totals 14 residues. This CDR3 is CASSIQGEQETQYF. The CDR3 region has the DNA TGTGCCAGTAGTATACAGGGAGAGCAAGAGACCCAGTACTTC.

The V gene is TRBV18, the J gene TRBJ2-7; no firm D call. CDR3 size: 14 residues. The germline CDR1 and CDR2 sequences are KGHSH and LQKENI. The ends were cut back, 3 bases at V and 4 bases at J, with 13 bases in the middle. This CDR3 is CASSPRDRRYEQYV. CDR3 nucleotides: TGTGCCAGCTCACCGCGAGACCGCCGATACGAGCAGTACGTC.

For the CDR3, the DNA is TGTGCCAGCAGCAACATGGGGGACCCAGGGCAGACGGAGACCCAGTACTTC. Translating gives CASSNMGDPGQTETQYF. The chain is built from TRBV21-1 and TRBJ2-5. TRBV21-1 is a pseudogene segment. The CDR3 runs to 17 residues.

The genes are TRBV19 and TRBJ1-5, with 7 nucleotides matching TRBD1. The CDR3 consists of 17 residues. J lost 0 bases, V lost 9 bases, and 14 bases had no gene match. Germline V gives CDR1 LNHDA, CDR2 SQIVND (reference sequence). The CDR3 loop is CASRRGGTVYSNQPQHF. In nucleotides, the CDR3 is TGTGCCAGCAGGAGAGGGGGCACCGTATATAGCAATCAGCCCCAGCATTTT. Filled out from reference TRBV19 and TRBJ1-5, the complete variable domain reads DGGITQSPKYLFRKEGQNVTLSCEQNLNHDAMYWYRQDPGQGLRLIYYSQIVNDFQKGDIAEGYSVSREKKESFPLTVTSAQKNPTAFYLCASRRGGTVYSNQPQHFGDGTRLSIL.

The chain joins TRBV6-4 to TRBJ1-6; no definite D call. The germline CDR1 and CDR2 sequences are MRHNA and SNTAGT. V dropped 0 bases and J dropped 0 bases, with 15 bases sitting between them. The CDR3 sequence is 19 residues long. The CDR3 coding sequence is TGTGCCAGCAGTGACTCAGAGACGGACCCAAGCTCCTATAATTCACCCCTCCACTTT. It encodes CASSDSETDPSSYNSPLHF.

The genes are TRBV24-1 and TRBJ2-3, with 9 nucleotides matching TRBD2. This CDR3 has 17 residues. CDR1 KGHDR and CDR2 SFDVKD come from the germline V gene. Losses at the gene ends were 6 bases for V and 0 bases for J; bases not matched to a gene: 9. As DNA, the CDR3 is TGTGCCACCAGTTGGGGGACTAGCAGCCCTAGCACAGATACGCAGTATTTT. Translating it yields CATSWGTSSPSTDTQYF.

The chain recombines TRBV2 with TRBJ1-1; D gene unclear. Trimming removed 6 bases at V and 4 bases at J, with 3 bases between. The germline gives CDR1 SNHLY, CDR2 FYNNEI. The CDR3 has 10 amino acids. The CDR3 nucleotides are TGTGCCAGCAGGGGCACTGAAGCTTTCTTT. This gives the protein CASRGTEAFF.

V usage is TRBV15 and J usage is TRBJ1-4; D is undetermined. This CDR3 is built from 14 residues. CDR1 and CDR2 from the germline V gene are LNHNV and YYDKDF (reference sequence). V lost 1 base, J lost 3 bases, and 6 bases lay in between. The CDR3 DNA follows: TGTGCCACCAGCAGAGCTGGGGCTAATGAAAAACTGTTTTTT. It codes for CATSRAGANEKLFF.

This chain joins TRBV3-1 (or the pseudogene TRBV3-2) and TRBJ2-7; D is unresolved. Germline lookup yields CDR1 LGHDT and CDR2 YNNKEL (reference sequence). The CDR3 runs to 15 residues. V lost 0 bases, J lost 0 bases, and 9 bases lay in between. Here the CDR3 DNA reads TGTGCCAGCAGCCAAGACCCCGGGCTCTCCTACGAGCAGTACTTC. Amino acid sequence: CASSQDPGLSYEQYF.

This chain joins TRBV9 and TRBJ1-5; D is undetermined. The germline V gene encodes CDR1 SGDLS and CDR2 YYNGEE. The V and J ends lost 0 bases and 2 bases respectively, with 12 bases between them. The CDR3 totals 16 residues. As DNA, the CDR3 is TGTGCCAGCAGCGTAGGAAGAGGTCGTGGCAATCAGCCCCAGCATTTT. Translating gives CASSVGRGRGNQPQHF.

The chain uses TRBV5-4 and TRBJ2-5; maybe TRBD1 (5 bases). Germline CDR1 is SGHNT and CDR2 is YYREEE (reference sequence). The V gene lost 3 bases and the J gene lost 5 bases, with 5 bases spanning the gap. This CDR3 has 11 amino acids. The CDR3: CASSSGETQYF. CDR3 in DNA: TGTGCCAGCAGCTCAGGGGAGACCCAGTACTTC.

The chain recombines TRBV27 with TRBJ1-6, with TRBD1 as a possible D gene (5 bases). Trimming pared 0 bases from V and 10 bases from J, leaving 13 bases between. CDR3 length equals 15 residues. From germline, CDR1 is MNHEY and CDR2 SMNVEV (reference sequence). CDR3 DNA: TGTGCCAGCAGTTTATCCCAACGAGGGGCCTCACCCCTCCACTTT. It is translated as CASSLSQRGASPLHF.

V is TRBV13 and J is TRBJ1-3; 8 bases are a match to TRBD1. The CDR3 covers 18 residues. Germline V gene data show CDR1 as PRHDT and CDR2 as FYEKMQ (reference sequence). J gave up 1 base and V 1 base, and 9 bases lay outside the gene matches. CDR3 DNA: TGTGCCAGCAGCTTAGATCTGGACAGGGAAGATTCTGGAAACACCATATATTTT. The encoded protein is CASSLDLDREDSGNTIYF.

J is TRBJ2-3 and V is TRBV5-6, with 13 bases identical to TRBD2. This CDR3 contains 15 residues. With 3 bases clipped from V and 6 bases from J, the junction kept 4 bases outside the gene matches. Germline lookup yields CDR1 SGHDT and CDR2 YYEEEE. CDR3 loop: CASSSTSGGKDTQYF. Here the CDR3 DNA reads TGTGCCAGCAGCTCGACTAGCGGGGGGAAGGATACGCAGTATTTT.

V is TRBV7-3 and J is TRBJ2-3; D is uncertain. The germline CDR1 and CDR2 sequences are SGHTA and FQGTGA. The CDR3 sequence is 16 residues long. V was clipped by 2 bases and J by 0 bases, with 12 bases between them. The CDR3 DNA follows: TGTGCCAGCAGCTTAGCCTTACCTTCAAGCACAGATACGCAGTATTTT. Protein: CASSLALPSSTDTQYF. Based on the CDR3 plus reference TRBV7-3 and TRBJ2-3, the full variable domain is GAGVSQTPSNKVTEKGKYVELRCDPISGHTALYWYRQSLGQGPEFLIYFQGTGAADDSGLPNDRFFAVRPEGSVSTLKIQRTERGDSAVYLCASSLALPSSTDTQYFGPGTRLTVL.